The entry that follows covers one TCR beta chain sequence. Antigen unknown. TCRdb re-called the 5' RACE reads with MiXCR, one entry per CDR3 protein. The table includes hundreds of thousands of distinct CDR3 sequences, 8.6% detected once. V lost 2 bases, J lost 3 bases, and 12 bases lay in between. This CDR3 has 15 amino acids. In germline, CDR1 is SGDLS, CDR2 YYNGEE. This sample is part of a study of identical twins. Findings and limits, study-wide: Cord blood beta clonotypes that were abundant carried fewer insertions, and memory repertoires showed no such trend. The degree of excess twin sharing was weaker in beta out-of-frame sequences. Recombination models fit unrelated individuals' TCR alpha sharing but underestimated twins'.

The same sample was also studied in work on yellow fever vaccine responses in identical twins.

The chain uses TRBV9 and TRBJ2-1; a possible D gene is TRBD1 (6 bases). This receptor was identified in a woman younger than 35 in good health. The specimen sequenced was PBMCs. CDR3 sequence: CASSVTGTFYNEQFF. CDR3 nucleotides: TGTGCCAGCAGCGTTACCGGGACATTCTACAATGAGCAGTTCTTC.